The 4 T cell receptor beta chains below were found in one sample sequenced in a study of T cells after yellow fever vaccination (dated by TCRdb to between 2018 and 2021). Library preparation employed 5' RACE. These reads were obtained on an Illumina NovaSeq 6000. Using fastp trimming at Q25 and MiXCR clonotype assembly, TCRdb reanalyzed the public sequencing data and kept in-frame beta chains. Each CDR3 protein appears once, grouped with its most common genes and DNA. The sample has about 220,000 distinct CDR3 sequences on record, approximately 3.3% of them singletons. About 3.3% of the sample comes from the top ten. The sample's treatment or condition label is to be understood as: live attenuated yellow fever vaccine strain. The source was CD4+ T cells sorted from PBMCs, collected 10 days after the yellow fever booster vaccination. These receptors originate from a man between 18 and 29 years old who received the YFV17D yellow fever vaccine.

In this sample, this clonotype turned up many times. The rearrangement uses TRBV9 and TRBJ2-5, with D possibly matching TRBD1 (6 bases). The CDR3 is 13 residues long. The V end was cut by 4 bases, the J end by 5 bases, with 12 bases between. Germline CDR1 and CDR2: SGDLS and YYNGEE. Written as DNA, the CDR3 is TGTGCCAGCAGCATCCAGGGGTGGGAGACCCAGTACTTC. This codes for CASSIQGWETQYF. Drawing the rest from reference TRBV9 and TRBJ2-5, the complete variable domain is DSGVTQTPKHLITATGQRVTLRCSPRSGDLSVYWYQQSLDQGLQFLIQYYNGEERAKGNILERFSAQQFPDLHSELNLSSLELGDSALYFCASSIQGWETQYFGPGTRLLVL.

This clonotype was observed many times. The chain couples TRBV5-1 to TRBJ2-4; 10 bases line up with TRBD1. The V segment lost 5 bases and the J segment 6 bases; nucleotides outside the gene matches: 5. The length of the CDR3 is 14 residues. CDR1 is SGHRS, CDR2 YFSETQ, per germline. Here the CDR3 DNA reads TGCGCCAGCAGACGGGACAGGGGTACAAACATTCAGTACTTC. Translation gives CASRRDRGTNIQYF.

This chain connects TRBV10-3 to TRBJ2-1; the D is unclear. V shed 10 bases and J shed 4 bases, with 14 bases lying between them. The length of the CDR3 is 13 residues. CDR1 and CDR2 (germline): ENHRY, SYGVKD. The CDR3 nucleotides read TGTGCCACGCTCACCCCACTATACAATGAGCAGTTCTTC. Residues: CATLTPLYNEQFF.

This clonotype was seen ten or more times. The V gene is TRBV4-1, the J gene TRBJ1-4; weak D call: TRBD1 (6 bases). This CDR3 spans 17 amino acids. Germline CDR1 is MGHRA and CDR2 is YSYEKL. V was shortened by 4 bases and J by 0 bases, with 15 bases between the two germline ends. The CDR3 sequence: CASSLPGAPATNEKLFF. For the CDR3, the DNA is TGCGCCAGCAGCCTCCCGGGGGCTCCGGCAACTAATGAAAAACTGTTTTTT.